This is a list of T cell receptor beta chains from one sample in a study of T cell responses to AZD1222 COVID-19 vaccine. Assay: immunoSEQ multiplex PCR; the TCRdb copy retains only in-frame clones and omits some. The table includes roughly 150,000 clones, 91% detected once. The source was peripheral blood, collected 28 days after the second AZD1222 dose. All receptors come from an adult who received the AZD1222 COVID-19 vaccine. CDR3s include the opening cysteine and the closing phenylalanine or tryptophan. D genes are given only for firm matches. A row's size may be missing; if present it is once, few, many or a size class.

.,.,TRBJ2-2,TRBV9,TGTGCCAGCAGCGTAGGTCTTCTGCGGGACGGGGAGCTGTTTTTT,CASSVGLLRDGELFF
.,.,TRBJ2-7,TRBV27,TGTGCCAGCAGATACAGCCGCCAGAGCTCCTACGAGCAGTACTTC,CASRYSRQSSYEQYF
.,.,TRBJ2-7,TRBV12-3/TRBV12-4,TGTGCCAGCAGTTTGGGTTACGAGCAGTACTTC,CASSLGYEQYF
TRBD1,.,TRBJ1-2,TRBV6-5,TGTGCCAGCAGTTCAGGACAGGAGACCTATGGCTACACCTTC,CASSSGQETYGYTF
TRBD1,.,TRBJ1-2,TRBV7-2,TGTGCCAGCAGCTTAGACTATGGGCGGCAGGGGGCAGATGGCTACACCTTC,CASSLDYGRQGADGYTF
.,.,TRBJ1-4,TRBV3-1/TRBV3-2,TGTGCCAGCAGCGTAAGGGGGGTCAATGAAAAACTGTTTTTT,CASSVRGVNEKLFF
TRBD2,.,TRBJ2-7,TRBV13,TGTGCCAGCAGGCCGGTTGGGGAGGGGTACGAGCAGTACTTC,CASRPVGEGYEQYF
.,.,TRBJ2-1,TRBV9,TGTGCCAGCAGCGTAAGTCCCCGCGGCGAAAGCTCCTACAATGAGCAGTTCTTC,CASSVSPRGESSYNEQFF
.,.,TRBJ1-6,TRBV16,TGTGCCAGCAGCCAATCGTCAGGATATAATTCACCCCTCCACTTT,CASSQSSGYNSPLHF
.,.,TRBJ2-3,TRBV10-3,TGTGCCATCAGTGTTCCCCCTGGAGAAGATACGCAGTATTTT,CAISVPPGEDTQYF
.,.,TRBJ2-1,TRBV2,TGTGCCAGCAGTGAAGCGCTTCTCGGGGGGCTAGACAATGAGCAGTTCTTC,CASSEALLGGLDNEQFF
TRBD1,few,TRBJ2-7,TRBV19,TGTGCCAGTAGTGCAACCGGGACAGCAAACTACGAGCAGTACTTC,CASSATGTANYEQYF